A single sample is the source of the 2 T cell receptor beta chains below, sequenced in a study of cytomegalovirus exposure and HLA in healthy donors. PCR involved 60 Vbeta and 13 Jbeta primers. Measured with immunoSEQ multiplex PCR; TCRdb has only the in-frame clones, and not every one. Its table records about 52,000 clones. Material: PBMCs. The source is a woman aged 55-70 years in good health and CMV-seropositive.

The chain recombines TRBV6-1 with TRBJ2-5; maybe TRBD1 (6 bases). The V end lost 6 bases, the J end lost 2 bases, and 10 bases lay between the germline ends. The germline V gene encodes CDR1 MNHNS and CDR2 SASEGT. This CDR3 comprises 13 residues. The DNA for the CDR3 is TGTGCCAGCAGCCCGGGACATCAAGAGACCCAGTACTTC. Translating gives CASSPGHQETQYF.

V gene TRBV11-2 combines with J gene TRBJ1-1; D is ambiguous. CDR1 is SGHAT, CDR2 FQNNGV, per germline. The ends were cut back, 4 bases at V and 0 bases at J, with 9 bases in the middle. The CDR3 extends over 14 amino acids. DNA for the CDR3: TGTGCCAGCAGCTGGAGGGAAATGAACACTGAAGCTTTCTTT. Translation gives CASSWREMNTEAFF.